What follows is one T cell receptor beta chain and its context. The sample comes from a study of blood T cell repertoires in COVID-19. Study summary: The study drew acute and convalescent COVID-19 samples from the United States, Italy and Spain. Sources were T cells, B-cell-depleted T cells, or PBMCs; the material itself was cDNA or gDNA.

In the source study's methods: Scientists estimated how many nucleated cells there were by amplifying reference gene primers. Clones were sequenced by immunoSEQ multiplex PCR, and TCRdb holds only the in-frame ones, with some missing. D and trimming come from the DNA, and the V and J calls and clone size come from that table. Here the sample spans 65,000 to 75,000 clones, 82% being singletons. Germline CDR1 reads SGHAT; CDR2 reads FQNNGV. The V end lost 5 bases, the J end lost 1 base, and 12 bases lay between the germline ends. This CDR3 is 14 amino acids long. The sequenced material came from peripheral blood. The chain carries TRBV11-2 and TRBJ2-7, with a tentative D call TRBD1 (6 bases). The source of this sequence is a woman of 80 years or more with acute or convalescent COVID-19. This chain's CDR3 is CASSARDTSYEQYF. The CDR3 DNA reads TGTGCCAGCAGCGCAAGGGACACATCCTACGAGCAGTACTTC.